The 11 T cell receptor beta chains presented below share a single source sample, sequenced in a study of blood T cell repertoires in COVID-19. The assay was immunoSEQ multiplex PCR, and TCRdb's table has in-frame clones only and misses some. This sample carries some 48,000 clones, approximately 95% of them seen once, and the ten largest clones take around 1%. Specimen: peripheral blood. These receptors were collected from a man aged 55-75 years with COVID-19, enrolled during active disease.

This clone was found once. The chain uses TRBV3-1 (or the pseudogene TRBV3-2) and TRBJ2-7; 8 nucleotides agree with TRBD2. With V trimmed by 7 bases and J by 5 bases, 7 bases remained unmatched. Germline values: CDR1 LGHDT, CDR2 YNNKEL (reference sequence). The CDR3 extends over 13 amino acids. The CDR3 DNA reads TGTGCCAGCACCCCCCGGGGGGGCGACGAGCAGTACTTC. Its protein product is CASTPRGGDEQYF.

The CDR3 nucleotides are TGTGCCATCAGTGGGACAGGGGGGAACACTGAAGCTTTCTTT. It encodes CAISGTGGNTEAFF. J is TRBJ1-1 and V is TRBV10-3, with 10 bases identical to TRBD1. J lost 1 base, V lost 4 bases, and 0 bases had no gene match. This CDR3 has 14 residues. Per germline, CDR1 ENHRY and CDR2 SYGVKD.

In DNA, the CDR3 is TGTGCCAGCAGCTTGTTACCAGGGGCAGGGAACACTGAAGCTTTCTTT. Its protein is CASSLLPGAGNTEAFF. The chain has TRBV5-8 and TRBJ1-1, with D perhaps TRBD1 (6 bases). This CDR3 contains 16 residues. Germline CDR1 is SGHTS and CDR2 is YDEGEE. V lost 1 base to trimming and J lost 1 base, with 14 bases between them.

The chain uses TRBV29-1 and TRBJ1-1; D uncertain. Germline CDR1 reads SQVTM; CDR2 reads ANQGSEA. The ends were cut back, 7 bases at V and 2 bases at J, with 17 bases in the middle. This CDR3 has 14 residues. Written as DNA, the CDR3 is TGCAGCGCTCACGAGGAGACGGCTAACACTGAAGCTTTCTTT. The encoded protein is CSAHEETANTEAFF.

CDR3 protein: CASSQTRGNEQYF. CDR3 sequence (DNA): TGTGCCAGCAGCCAAACCCGAGGGAACGAGCAGTACTTC. J is TRBJ2-7 and V is TRBV28, with TRBD2 as a possible D gene (5 bases). This CDR3 is 13 amino acids long. Between the trimmed V and J ends, which lost 6 bases and 5 bases, there was a span of 14 bases. The germline V gene has CDR1 MDHEN and CDR2 SYDVKM. Supplemented by reference TRBV28 and TRBJ2-7, the full variable domain reads DVKVTQSSRYLVKRTGEKVFLECVQDMDHENMFWYRQDPGLGLRLIYFSYDVKMKEKGDIPEGYSVSREKKERFSLILESASTNQTSMYLCASSQTRGNEQYFGPGTRLTVT.

The J gene is TRBJ2-7, the V gene TRBV5-4; possibly TRBD2 for D (5 bases). The V end was cut by 6 bases, the J end by 0 bases, with 13 bases between. The CDR3 covers 14 residues. The germline V gene has CDR1 SGHNT and CDR2 YYREEE (reference sequence). The CDR3 region is CASTEGSGSYEQYF. In DNA form, the CDR3 reads TGTGCCAGCACCGAGGGATCGGGCTCCTACGAGCAGTACTTC.

The chain employs TRBV30 and TRBJ1-1; TRBD1 agrees at 8 bases. The CDR3 contains 13 residues. After removal of 4 bases from V and 5 bases from J, the junction contained 6 bases not matched to a gene. Germline CDR1 GTSNPN, CDR2 SVGIG (reference sequence). This chain's CDR3 is CAWTDRGWTEAFF. The CDR3 DNA is TGTGCCTGGACCGACAGGGGTTGGACTGAAGCTTTCTTT.

The chain has TRBV28 and TRBJ1-3; 9 positions match TRBD1. In germline, CDR1 is MDHEN, CDR2 SYDVKM. The ends lost 8 bases at V and 11 bases at J; junction bases unmatched: 16. This CDR3 has 15 residues. DNA of the CDR3: TGTGCCAGCCGAAAGACAGGGGGGTCTATGGAGGCCATATATTTT. Protein sequence: CASRKTGGSMEAIYF. The full variable domain, in which reference TRBV28 and TRBJ1-3 provide the parts outside the CDR3, is DVKVTQSSRYLVKRTGEKVFLECVQDMDHENMFWYRQDPGLGLRLIYFSYDVKMKEKGDIPEGYSVSREKKERFSLILESASTNQTSMYLCASRKTGGSMEAIYFGEGSWLTVV.

The chain has TRBV19 and TRBJ2-1, with 8 bases lining up with TRBD2. CDR1 and CDR2 (germline): LNHDA, SQIVND (reference sequence). The CDR3 totals 16 residues. V trimming: 3 bases; J trimming: 4 bases; junction bases outside the gene matches: 8. The CDR3 DNA sequence: TGTGCCAGTAGTATGGGCTCGACTAGCGAGTACAATGAGCAGTTCTTC. Its protein product is CASSMGSTSEYNEQFF.

The chain employs TRBV5-5 and TRBJ2-1, with a possible D match to TRBD1 (6 bases). Trimming stripped 4 bases from V and 0 bases from J, with 17 bases between. Germline lookup yields CDR1 SGHKS and CDR2 YYEKEE (reference sequence). CDR3 length equals 17 residues. CDR3 nucleotides: TGTGCCAGCAGCCCCCTGGGTGACAGGAGCTCCTACAATGAGCAGTTCTTC. Residues: CASSPLGDRSSYNEQFF.

The genes are TRBV25-1 and TRBJ1-6; 7 nucleotides agree with TRBD1. The CDR3 covers 14 residues. Germline loops: CDR1 MGHDK, CDR2 SYGVNS. Germline trimming cut 5 bases from V and 7 bases from J; bases unmatched to any gene: 5. The CDR3 loop reads CASSMTGNNSPLHF. CDR3 sequence (DNA): TGTGCCAGCAGTATGACAGGGAACAATTCACCCCTCCACTTT.